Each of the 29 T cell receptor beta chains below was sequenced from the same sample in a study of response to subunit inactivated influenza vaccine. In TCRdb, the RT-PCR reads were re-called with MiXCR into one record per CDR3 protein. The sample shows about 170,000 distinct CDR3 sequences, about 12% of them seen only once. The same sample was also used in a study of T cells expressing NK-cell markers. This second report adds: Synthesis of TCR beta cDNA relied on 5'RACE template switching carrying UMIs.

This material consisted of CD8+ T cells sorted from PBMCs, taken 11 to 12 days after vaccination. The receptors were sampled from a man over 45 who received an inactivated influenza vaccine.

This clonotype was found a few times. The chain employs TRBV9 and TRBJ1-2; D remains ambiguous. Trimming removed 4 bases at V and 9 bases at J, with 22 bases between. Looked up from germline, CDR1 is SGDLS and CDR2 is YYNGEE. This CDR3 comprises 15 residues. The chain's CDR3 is CASSLGLVMDDRYTF. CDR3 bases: TGTGCCAGCAGCCTGGGGTTAGTCATGGACGATCGCTACACCTTC. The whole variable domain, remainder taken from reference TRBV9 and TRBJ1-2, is DSGVTQTPKHLITATGQRVTLRCSPRSGDLSVYWYQQSLDQGLQFLIQYYNGEERAKGNILERFSAQQFPDLHSELNLSSLELGDSALYFCASSLGLVMDDRYTFGSGTRLTVV.

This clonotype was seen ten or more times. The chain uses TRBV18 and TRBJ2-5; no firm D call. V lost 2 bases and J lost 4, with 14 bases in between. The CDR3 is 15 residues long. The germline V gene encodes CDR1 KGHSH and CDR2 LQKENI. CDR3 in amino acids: CASSPWAPAAETQYF. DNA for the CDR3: TGTGCCAGCTCACCATGGGCCCCCGCGGCAGAGACCCAGTACTTC.

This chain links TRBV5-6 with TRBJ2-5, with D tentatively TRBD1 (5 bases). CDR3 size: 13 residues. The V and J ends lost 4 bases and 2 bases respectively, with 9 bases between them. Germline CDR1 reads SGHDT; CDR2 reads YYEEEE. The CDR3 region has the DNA TGTGCCAGCAGCCTGACAGAGCAAGAGACCCAGTACTTC. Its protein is CASSLTEQETQYF.

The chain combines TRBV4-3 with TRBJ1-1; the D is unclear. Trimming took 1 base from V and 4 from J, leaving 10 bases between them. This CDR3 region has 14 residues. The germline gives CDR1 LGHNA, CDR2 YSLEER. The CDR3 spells CASSQGPLGTEAFF. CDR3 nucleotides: TGCGCCAGCAGCCAAGGGCCCTTGGGCACTGAAGCTTTCTTT.

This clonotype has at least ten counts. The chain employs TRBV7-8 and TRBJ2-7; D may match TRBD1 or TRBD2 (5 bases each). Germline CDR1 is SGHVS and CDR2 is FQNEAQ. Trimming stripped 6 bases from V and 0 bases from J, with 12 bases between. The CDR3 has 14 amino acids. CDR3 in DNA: TGTGCCAGCAGTACCCGGGACGACTCCTACGAGCAGTACTTC. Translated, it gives CASSTRDDSYEQYF.

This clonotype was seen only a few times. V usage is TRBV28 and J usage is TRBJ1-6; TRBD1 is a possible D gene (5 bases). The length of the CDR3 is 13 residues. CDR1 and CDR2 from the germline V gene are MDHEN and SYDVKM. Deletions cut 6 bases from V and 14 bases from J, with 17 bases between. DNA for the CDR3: TGTGCCAGCAGATTCCCGGGACGGCACTCCCTCCACTTT. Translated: CASRFPGRHSLHF.

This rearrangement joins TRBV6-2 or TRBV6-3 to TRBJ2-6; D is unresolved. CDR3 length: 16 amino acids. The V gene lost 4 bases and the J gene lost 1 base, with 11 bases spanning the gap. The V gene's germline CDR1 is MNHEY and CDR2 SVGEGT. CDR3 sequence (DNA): TGTGCCAGCAGTTCAACCACGGAATCTGGGGCCAACGTCCTGACTTTC. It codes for CASSSTTESGANVLTF.

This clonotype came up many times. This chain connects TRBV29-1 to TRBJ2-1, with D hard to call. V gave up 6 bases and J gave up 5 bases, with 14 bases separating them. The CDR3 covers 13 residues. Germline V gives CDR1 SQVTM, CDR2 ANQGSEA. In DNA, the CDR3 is TGCAGCGTCGATTTAGGTCGTAACAATGAGCAGTTCTTC. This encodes CSVDLGRNNEQFF.

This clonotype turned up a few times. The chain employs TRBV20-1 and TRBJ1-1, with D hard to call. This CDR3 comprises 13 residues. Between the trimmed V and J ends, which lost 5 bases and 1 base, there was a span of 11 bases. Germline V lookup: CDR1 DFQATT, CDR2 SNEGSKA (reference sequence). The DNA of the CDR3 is TGCAGTGCTTGGCTCCCCGAGAACACTGAAGCTTTCTTT. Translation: CSAWLPENTEAFF.

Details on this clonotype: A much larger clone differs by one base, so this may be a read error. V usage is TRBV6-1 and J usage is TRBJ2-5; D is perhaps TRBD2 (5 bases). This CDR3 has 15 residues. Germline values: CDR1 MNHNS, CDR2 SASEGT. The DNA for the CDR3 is TGTCCCAGCAGCGGCTTAACGGGCGGCCAAGAGACCCAGTACTTC. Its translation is CPSSGLTGGQETQYF.

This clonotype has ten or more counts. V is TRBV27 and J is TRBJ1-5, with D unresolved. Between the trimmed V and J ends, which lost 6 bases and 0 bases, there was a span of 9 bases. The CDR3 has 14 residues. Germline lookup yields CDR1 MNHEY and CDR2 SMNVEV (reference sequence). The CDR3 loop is CASRSPYSNQPQHF. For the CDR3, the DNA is TGTGCCAGCAGGTCACCGTATAGCAATCAGCCCCAGCATTTT.

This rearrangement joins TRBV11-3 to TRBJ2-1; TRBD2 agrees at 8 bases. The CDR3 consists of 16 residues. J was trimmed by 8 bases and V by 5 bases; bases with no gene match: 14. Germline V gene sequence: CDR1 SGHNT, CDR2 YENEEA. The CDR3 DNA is TGTGCCAGCAGCCCGGGGGGGCAGGGGTCCGTCCATGAGCAGTTCTTC. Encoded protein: CASSPGGQGSVHEQFF. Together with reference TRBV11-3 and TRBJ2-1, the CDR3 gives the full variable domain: EAGVVQSPRYKIIEKKQPVAFWCNPISGHNTLYWYLQNLGQGPELLIRYENEEAVDDSQLPKDRFSAERLKGVDSTLKIQPAELGDSAVYLCASSPGGQGSVHEQFFGPGTRLTVL.

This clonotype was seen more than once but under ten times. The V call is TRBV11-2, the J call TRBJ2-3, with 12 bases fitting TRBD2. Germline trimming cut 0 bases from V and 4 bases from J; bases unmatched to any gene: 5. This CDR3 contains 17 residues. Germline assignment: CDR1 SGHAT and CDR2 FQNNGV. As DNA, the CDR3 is TGTGCCAGCAGCTTAGAAGGGACTAGCGGGTGGGCAGATACGCAGTATTTT. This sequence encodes CASSLEGTSGWADTQYF.

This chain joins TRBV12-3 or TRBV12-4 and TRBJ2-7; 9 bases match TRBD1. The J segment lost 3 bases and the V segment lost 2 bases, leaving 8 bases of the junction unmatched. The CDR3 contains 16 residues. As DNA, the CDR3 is TGTGCCAGCAGTTTAAATAGGGGGACAGGGCACTACGAGCAGTACTTC. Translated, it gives CASSLNRGTGHYEQYF.

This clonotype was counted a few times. The DNA for the CDR3 is TGTGCCAGCAGTTATTCGGGGGGGGGTCCAGATACGCAGTATTTT. Translated, it gives CASSYSGGGPDTQYF. This chain links TRBV6-5 with TRBJ2-3; 8 positions match TRBD2. This CDR3 has 15 residues. Germline CDR1 and CDR2: MNHEY and SVGAGI. J was trimmed by 4 bases and V by 3 bases; bases with no gene match: 6.

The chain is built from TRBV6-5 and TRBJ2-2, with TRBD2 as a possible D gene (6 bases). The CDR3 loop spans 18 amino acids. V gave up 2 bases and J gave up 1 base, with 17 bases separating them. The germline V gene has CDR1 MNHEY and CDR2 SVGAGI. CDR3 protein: CASSYRIWASENTGELFF. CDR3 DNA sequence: TGTGCCAGCAGTTACAGAATATGGGCTAGCGAGAACACCGGGGAGCTGTTTTTT.

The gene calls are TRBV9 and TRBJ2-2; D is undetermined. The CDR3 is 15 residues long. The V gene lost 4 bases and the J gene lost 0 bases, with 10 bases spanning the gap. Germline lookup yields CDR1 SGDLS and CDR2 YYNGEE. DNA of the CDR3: TGTGCCAGCAGCCCAAGGGTGTCGAACACCGGGGAGCTGTTTTTT. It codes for CASSPRVSNTGELFF.

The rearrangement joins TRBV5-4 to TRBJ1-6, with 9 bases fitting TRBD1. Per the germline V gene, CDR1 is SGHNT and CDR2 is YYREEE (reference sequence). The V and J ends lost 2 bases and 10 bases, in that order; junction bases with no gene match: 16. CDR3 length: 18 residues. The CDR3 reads CASSFALLNRDRESPLHF. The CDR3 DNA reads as TGTGCCAGCAGCTTTGCCCTTCTAAACCGGGACAGGGAATCACCCCTCCACTTT.

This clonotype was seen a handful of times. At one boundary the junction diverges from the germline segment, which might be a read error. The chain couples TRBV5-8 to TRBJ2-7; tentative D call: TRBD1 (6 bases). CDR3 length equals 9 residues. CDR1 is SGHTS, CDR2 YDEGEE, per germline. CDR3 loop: CASRFGQCF. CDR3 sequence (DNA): TGTGCCAGCAGATTCGGACAGTGCTTC.

This CDR3 is CATTLIPSGHSSYNEQFF. CDR3 nucleotides: TGTGCCACCACGCTCATTCCGTCGGGACATAGCTCCTACAATGAGCAGTTCTTC. V and J are TRBV11-2 and TRBJ2-1, with D possibly matching TRBD1 (6 bases). The CDR3 has 18 residues. CDR1 is SGHAT and CDR2 is FQNNGV in the germline V gene. Between the trimmed V and J ends, which lost 10 bases and 0 bases, there was a span of 25 bases.

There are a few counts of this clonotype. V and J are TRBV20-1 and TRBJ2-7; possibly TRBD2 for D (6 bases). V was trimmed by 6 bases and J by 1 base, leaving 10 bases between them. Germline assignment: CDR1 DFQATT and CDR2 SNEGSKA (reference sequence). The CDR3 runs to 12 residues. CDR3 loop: CSAPGLSYEQYF. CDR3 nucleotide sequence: TGCAGTGCACCCGGACTATCCTACGAGCAGTACTTC.

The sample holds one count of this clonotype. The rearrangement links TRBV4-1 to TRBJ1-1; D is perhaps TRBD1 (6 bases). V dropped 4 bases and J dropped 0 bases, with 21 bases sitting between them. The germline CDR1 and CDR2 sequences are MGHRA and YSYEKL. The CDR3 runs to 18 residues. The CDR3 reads CASSPRGAGAGMNTEAFF. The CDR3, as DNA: TGCGCCAGCAGCCCCCGGGGGGCAGGGGCTGGAATGAACACTGAAGCTTTCTTT.

CDR3 nucleotide sequence: TGCAGTGCTACCGGGACTACACCCTACGAGCAGTACTTC. As protein: CSATGTTPYEQYF. The V call is TRBV20-1, the J call TRBJ2-7, with 7 positions matching TRBD2. The germline V gene encodes CDR1 DFQATT and CDR2 SNEGSKA (reference sequence). The CDR3 is 13 residues long. V gave up 4 bases and J gave up 2 bases; unmatched junction bases: 5.

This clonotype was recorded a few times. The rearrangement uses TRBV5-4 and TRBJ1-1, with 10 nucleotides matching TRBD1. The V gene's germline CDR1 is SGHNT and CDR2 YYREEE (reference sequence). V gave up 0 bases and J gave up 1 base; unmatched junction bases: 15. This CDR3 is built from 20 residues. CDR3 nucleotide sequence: TGTGCCAGCAGCTTGGATGGGGACAGGGGCCTCCGACGCGAGAACACTGAAGCTTTCTTT. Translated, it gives CASSLDGDRGLRRENTEAFF.

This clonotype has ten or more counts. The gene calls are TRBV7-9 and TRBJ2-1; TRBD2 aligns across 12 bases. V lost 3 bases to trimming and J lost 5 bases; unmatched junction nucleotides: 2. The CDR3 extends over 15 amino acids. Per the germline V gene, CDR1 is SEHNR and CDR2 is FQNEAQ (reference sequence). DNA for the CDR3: TGTGCCAGCAGCTTCCGGACTAGCGGGGACAATGAGCAGTTCTTC. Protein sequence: CASSFRTSGDNEQFF.

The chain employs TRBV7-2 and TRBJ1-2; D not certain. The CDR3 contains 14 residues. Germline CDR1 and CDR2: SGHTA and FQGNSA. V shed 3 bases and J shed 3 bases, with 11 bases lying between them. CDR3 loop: CASSFIGSDYGYTF. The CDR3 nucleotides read TGTGCCAGCAGCTTCATCGGTTCCGACTATGGCTACACCTTC.

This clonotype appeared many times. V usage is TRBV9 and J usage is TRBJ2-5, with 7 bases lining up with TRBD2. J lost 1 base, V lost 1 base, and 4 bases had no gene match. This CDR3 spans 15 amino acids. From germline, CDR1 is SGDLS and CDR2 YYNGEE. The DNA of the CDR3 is TGTGCCAGCAGCGTATCTAGCGGATCCCAAGAGACCCAGTACTTC. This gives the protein CASSVSSGSQETQYF.

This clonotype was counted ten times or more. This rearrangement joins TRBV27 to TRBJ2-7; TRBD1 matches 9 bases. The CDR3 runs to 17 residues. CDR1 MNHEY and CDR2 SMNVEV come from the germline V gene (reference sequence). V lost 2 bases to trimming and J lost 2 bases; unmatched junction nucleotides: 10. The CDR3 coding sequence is TGTGCCAGCAGTTTAAACCCGGGACAGGGCGCCGCCTACGAGCAGTACTTC. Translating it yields CASSLNPGQGAAYEQYF.

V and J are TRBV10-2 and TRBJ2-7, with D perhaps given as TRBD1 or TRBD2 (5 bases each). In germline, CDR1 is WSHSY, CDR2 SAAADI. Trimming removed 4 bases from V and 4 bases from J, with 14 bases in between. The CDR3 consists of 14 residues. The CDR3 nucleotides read TGCGCCAGCAGTGTGGGACCCGTGTCTTACGAGCAGTACTTC. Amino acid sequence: CASSVGPVSYEQYF.